This passage covers 30 T cell receptor beta chains from one sample sequenced in a study of T cells after yellow fever vaccination. TCRdb reprocessed the 5' RACE reads via MiXCR and lists one record per CDR3 protein. In the table there are around 310,000 distinct CDR3 sequences, 8.7% of which are singletons. Sequences were derived from PBMCs, sampled on the day of the first yellow fever vaccination. These receptors were obtained from a man aged 18-30 years who received the YFV17D yellow fever vaccine.

The V call is TRBV18, the J call TRBJ1-4, with a possible D match to TRBD1 (6 bases). The CDR3 contains 15 residues. Germline V lookup: CDR1 KGHSH, CDR2 LQKENI. The V and J ends lost 0 bases and 8 bases respectively, with 13 bases between them. The CDR3 DNA reads TGTGCCAGCTCACCACCGAATCCAACAGGGGAAAAACTGTTTTTT. It yields the protein CASSPPNPTGEKLFF.

The chain carries TRBV5-4 and TRBJ1-1, with 10 bases aligning to TRBD1. Germline V gives CDR1 SGHNT, CDR2 YYREEE (reference sequence). The CDR3 loop spans 15 amino acids. The trim removed 1 base at V and 5 bases at J, leaving 5 bases unmatched. As DNA, the CDR3 is TGTGCCAGCAGCTTGCCAGACAGGGGGCGAACTGAAGCTTTCTTT. This encodes CASSLPDRGRTEAFF.

The chain joins TRBV4-2 to TRBJ2-1; D is unresolved. Deletions cut 0 bases from V and 2 bases from J, with 5 bases between. The CDR3 runs to 14 residues. The germline V gene encodes CDR1 LGHNA and CDR2 YNFKEQ. The chain's CDR3 is CASSQDFTYNEQFF. The DNA of the CDR3 is TGTGCCAGCAGCCAAGATTTTACCTACAATGAGCAGTTCTTC.

This clonotype has ten or more counts. This chain links TRBV7-2 with TRBJ1-2; D is uncertain. Trimming removed 3 bases from V and 10 bases from J, with 9 bases in between. The germline V gene encodes CDR1 SGHTA and CDR2 FQGNSA. This CDR3 spans 11 amino acids. The CDR3 DNA is TGTGCCAGCAGCTTGGGTGTCCCCTACACCTTC. The encoded protein is CASSLGVPYTF.

In its sample, this clonotype was seen a few times. The chain combines TRBV12-3 or TRBV12-4 with TRBJ1-6; 8 bases match TRBD1. The CDR3 runs to 14 residues. The ends lost 6 bases at V and 8 bases at J; junction bases unmatched: 6. In DNA form, the CDR3 reads TGTGCCAGCAGGCTGGGACAGGTCCATTCACCCCTCCACTTT. The encoded protein is CASRLGQVHSPLHF.

In DNA form, the CDR3 reads TGCGCCAGCAGCCCTCGGGCGGGTACCGGGGAGCTGTTTTTT. It encodes CASSPRAGTGELFF. V and J are TRBV5-1 and TRBJ2-2, with a possible D match to TRBD2 (5 bases). The germline gives CDR1 SGHRS, CDR2 YFSETQ. The CDR3 has 14 residues. V was cut by 4 bases and J by 5 bases, with 12 bases left in between.

This chain connects TRBV7-8 to TRBJ1-1; D remains unclear. CDR3 size: 13 residues. Trimming left V 3 bases short and J 4 bases short, with 9 bases between. Germline CDR1 SGHVS, CDR2 FQNEAQ. DNA of the CDR3: TGTGCCAGCAGCTTCCGGACCAGCACTGAAGCTTTCTTT. Its protein is CASSFRTSTEAFF. The full variable domain, its missing parts supplied by reference TRBV7-8 and TRBJ1-1, is GAGVSQSPRYKVAKRGQDVALRCDPISGHVSLFWYQQALGQGPEFLTYFQNEAQLDKSGLPSDRFFAERPEGSVSTLKIQRTQQEDSAVYLCASSFRTSTEAFFGQGTRLTVV.

This clonotype was counted ten times or more. The chain carries TRBV20-1 and TRBJ2-3; D is undetermined. Looked up from germline, CDR1 is DFQATT and CDR2 is SNEGSKA (reference sequence). V was clipped by 3 bases and J by 2 bases, with 6 bases between them. This CDR3 has 12 amino acids. In nucleotides, the CDR3 is TGCAGTGCTAGCACTGTCACAGATACGCAGTATTTT. Protein: CSASTVTDTQYF.

Only a few counts were recorded for this clonotype. The V call is TRBV20-1, the J call TRBJ1-5; D is unclear. The CDR3 totals 14 residues. V lost 0 bases and J 4 bases, leaving 10 bases between the germline ends. Germline assignment: CDR1 DFQATT and CDR2 SNEGSKA (reference sequence). The CDR3 loop reads CSARDPRENQPQHF. CDR3 bases: TGCAGTGCTAGAGATCCTCGGGAGAATCAGCCCCAGCATTTT.

This clonotype was counted only a few times. The rearrangement links TRBV9 to TRBJ2-7, with unresolved D. CDR3 size: 12 residues. Trimming cost V 0 bases and J 6 bases, with 7 bases left between them. Germline V gene data show CDR1 as SGDLS and CDR2 as YYNGEE. CDR3 nucleotides: TGTGCCAGCAGCGTAGCTTTGGGCGAGCAGTACTTC. This gives the protein CASSVALGEQYF.

The chain carries TRBV2 and TRBJ2-5, with 7 positions matching TRBD2. The length of the CDR3 is 14 residues. With V trimmed by 7 bases and J by 3 bases, 8 bases remained unmatched. Germline CDR1 reads SNHLY; CDR2 reads FYNNEI. Written as DNA, the CDR3 is TGTGCCAGCAACTTTGGGGGGGGGGAAGAGACCCAGTACTTC. Translating it yields CASNFGGGEETQYF. The entire variable domain, with the rest obtained from reference TRBV2 and TRBJ2-5, is as follows: EPEVTQTPSHQVTQMGQEVILRCVPISNHLYFYWYRQILGQKVEFLVSFYNNEISEKSEIFDDQFSVERPDGSNFTLKIRSTKLEDSAMYFCASNFGGGEETQYFGPGTRLLVL.

This clonotype was found a few times. This sequence joins TRBV7-2 and TRBJ2-7, with D hard to call. CDR1 and CDR2 (germline): SGHTA, FQGNSA. This CDR3 comprises 13 residues. Trimming cost V 2 bases and J 4 bases, with 9 bases left between them. The CDR3 sequence is CASSLSQRYEQYF. The DNA of the CDR3 is TGTGCCAGCAGCTTATCCCAGAGATACGAGCAGTACTTC.

This clonotype was observed a handful of times. V usage is TRBV19 and J usage is TRBJ2-1, with 11 positions matching TRBD2. CDR1 is LNHDA and CDR2 is SQIVND in the germline V gene (reference sequence). J lost 8 bases, V lost 6 bases, and 9 bases had no gene match. This CDR3 spans 15 amino acids. CDR3 in DNA: TGTGCCAGTAGAACTATTAGCGGGGGGGCCGATGAGCAGTTCTTC. It translates to CASRTISGGADEQFF.

This clonotype was picked up one time. Sequence at one end of the junction differs from germline and may be a read error. DNA of the CDR3: TGTACCAGCAGTTTGGGACGCGATACGCAGTATTTT. This sequence encodes CTSSLGRDTQYF. This sequence joins TRBV7-6 and TRBJ2-3; D assignment may be TRBD1 or TRBD2 (5 bases each). The CDR3 has 12 amino acids. The germline CDR1 and CDR2 sequences are SGHVS and FNYEAQ.

This clonotype was observed a few times. This chain links TRBV4-2 with TRBJ1-1; D gene unclear. Trimming took 1 base from V and 6 from J, leaving 15 bases between them. This CDR3 is 15 amino acids long. Germline V gives CDR1 LGHNA, CDR2 YNFKEQ. CDR3 DNA: TGTGCCAGCAGCCAAGTAGGAGAGGCGGGCGCTGAAGCTTTCTTT. The encoded protein is CASSQVGEAGAEAFF.

The CDR3 here is CASSFRGPYEQYF. In nucleotides, the CDR3 is TGTGCCAGCAGCTTCCGGGGCCCCTACGAGCAGTACTTC. The chain links TRBV7-8 to TRBJ2-7; perhaps D is TRBD1 or TRBD2 (5 bases each). The V gene's germline CDR1 is SGHVS and CDR2 FQNEAQ. The CDR3 runs 13 residues. Trimming took 3 bases from V and 2 from J, leaving 8 bases between them.

This clonotype was recorded a few times. The rearrangement links TRBV28 to TRBJ1-5; TRBD1 might be the D (5 bases). Germline-derived CDR1 and CDR2 are MDHEN and SYDVKM. The CDR3 totals 19 residues. The V gene lost 6 bases and the J gene lost 4 bases, with 28 bases spanning the gap. The CDR3 sequence: CASSHGALGGKGKNQPQHF. DNA of the CDR3: TGTGCCAGCAGCCATGGGGCCCTTGGGGGGAAAGGGAAAAATCAGCCCCAGCATTTT.

The chain combines TRBV27 with TRBJ1-5, with a tentative D call TRBD1 (6 bases). The CDR3 runs 14 residues. From germline, CDR1 is MNHEY and CDR2 SMNVEV (reference sequence). In DNA, the CDR3 is TGTACCTTCAGTTTCGGACAGACCAATCAGCCCCAGCATTTT. This codes for CTFSFGQTNQPQHF.

This clonotype was picked up a small number of times. This sequence joins TRBV9 and TRBJ2-3; perhaps TRBD2 as D (6 bases). Trimming took 1 base from V and 1 from J, leaving 13 bases between them. From germline, CDR1 is SGDLS and CDR2 YYNGEE. This CDR3 spans 16 amino acids. In DNA form, the CDR3 reads TGTGCCAGCAGCGTAACAGGAGGGCCGGGCACAGATACGCAGTATTTT. Translated: CASSVTGGPGTDTQYF.

This clonotype was found many times. This chain joins TRBV7-2 and TRBJ1-5, with TRBD1 as a possible D gene (6 bases). V shed 5 bases and J shed 2 bases, with 16 bases lying between them. The germline gives CDR1 SGHTA, CDR2 FQGNSA. The CDR3 sequence is 16 residues long. CDR3 sequence: CASSRGGGGGNQPQHF. The CDR3 coding sequence is TGTGCCAGCAGCCGTGGGGGGGGCGGTGGCAATCAGCCCCAGCATTTT.

This clonotype was found a few times. The chain links TRBV6-1 to TRBJ2-1; perhaps D is TRBD1 or TRBD2 (5 bases each). CDR1 is MNHNS, CDR2 SASEGT, per germline. Trimming took off 6 bases at V and 8 bases at J, with 23 bases between the two ends. The CDR3 contains 16 residues. DNA for the CDR3: TGTGCCAGCAGCCCCTCTAGCTACCAGATAGGGGATGAGCAGTTCTTC. This translates into CASSPSSYQIGDEQFF.

This clonotype appeared a few times. This chain joins TRBV12-3 or TRBV12-4 and TRBJ1-5; D not certain. The V end was cut by 6 bases, the J end by 1 base, with 10 bases between. The CDR3 is 14 amino acids. This CDR3 is CASSWEESNQPQHF. CDR3 coding DNA: TGTGCCAGCAGCTGGGAGGAGAGCAATCAGCCCCAGCATTTT.

This clonotype was seen repeatedly, ten times or more. V is TRBV20-1 and J is TRBJ2-7, with 8 bases fitting TRBD1. CDR3 length: 14 residues. Germline assignment: CDR1 DFQATT and CDR2 SNEGSKA (reference sequence). After removal of 4 bases from V and 3 bases from J, the junction contained 8 bases not matched to a gene. The CDR3 sequence is CSATPGGQSYEQYV. As DNA, the CDR3 is TGCAGTGCTACTCCAGGGGGCCAAAGCTACGAGCAGTACGTC.

In its sample, this clonotype was seen a few times. This chain connects TRBV27 to TRBJ2-7, with D maybe TRBD2 (5 bases). V lost 3 bases and J 7 bases, leaving 16 bases between the germline ends. CDR1 and CDR2 (germline): MNHEY, SMNVEV (reference sequence). The length of the CDR3 is 14 residues. CDR3 coding DNA: TGTGCCAGCAGTTTTCTTGAAGGAGGCGGGGAGCAGTACTTC. The encoded protein is CASSFLEGGGEQYF.

Only a few counts were recorded for this clonotype. The chain couples TRBV4-3 to TRBJ2-2; D is tentatively TRBD1 or TRBD2 (5 bases each). There are 15 residues in the CDR3. The V and J ends lost 1 base and 6 bases respectively, with 12 bases between them. Per the germline V gene, CDR1 is LGHNA and CDR2 is YSLEER. In nucleotides, the CDR3 is TGCGCCAGCAGCCAAGGGGACCAAGTGGCCGGGGAGCTGTTTTTT. As protein: CASSQGDQVAGELFF.

This clonotype has more than one count but fewer than ten. The J gene is TRBJ2-2, the V gene TRBV19; D is perhaps TRBD1 (6 bases). The V and J ends lost 6 bases and 6 bases respectively, with 14 bases between them. Per the germline V gene, CDR1 is LNHDA and CDR2 is SQIVND (reference sequence). The CDR3 loop spans 14 amino acids. The chain's CDR3 is CASSPGANAGELFF. CDR3 bases: TGTGCCAGTAGCCCAGGGGCTAACGCCGGGGAGCTGTTTTTT.

This clonotype was observed a few times. CDR3 region: CASSASGNYGYTF. The CDR3 DNA reads as TGTGCCAGCAGCGCCAGCGGTAACTATGGCTACACCTTC. The chain links TRBV9 to TRBJ1-2; D is ambiguous. Deletions cut 3 bases from V and 1 base from J, with 7 bases between. CDR3 length: 13 residues. CDR1 and CDR2 (germline): SGDLS, YYNGEE.

V gene TRBV19 combines with J gene TRBJ2-3, with D perhaps given as TRBD1 or TRBD2 (5 bases each). The CDR3 consists of 12 residues. V lost 8 bases and J 5 bases, leaving 11 bases between the germline ends. Germline V CDR1 and CDR2: LNHDA, SQIVND (reference sequence). CDR3 loop: CASGDRKDTQYF. CDR3 sequence (DNA): TGTGCCAGTGGGGACCGAAAAGATACGCAGTATTTT.

This clonotype was seen a handful of times. V usage is TRBV9 and J usage is TRBJ1-2; D perhaps matches TRBD1 (5 bases). CDR1 and CDR2 from the germline V gene are SGDLS and YYNGEE. There are 15 residues in the CDR3. V was cut by 3 bases and J by 7 bases, with 19 bases left in between. In DNA form, the CDR3 reads TGTGCCAGCAGCGAGGGGTCGGGGAGGCGGACTGGCTACACCTTC. This translates into CASSEGSGRRTGYTF. The full variable domain, rest sourced from reference TRBV9 and TRBJ1-2, is DSGVTQTPKHLITATGQRVTLRCSPRSGDLSVYWYQQSLDQGLQFLIQYYNGEERAKGNILERFSAQQFPDLHSELNLSSLELGDSALYFCASSEGSGRRTGYTFGSGTRLTVV.

The genes are TRBV10-3 and TRBJ1-4, with a possible D match to TRBD1 (5 bases). The germline V gene encodes CDR1 ENHRY and CDR2 SYGVKD. CDR3 length: 17 amino acids. V dropped 2 bases and J dropped 4 bases, with 17 bases sitting between them. The CDR3 nucleotides are TGTGCCATCAGTGAGACCGGGGCCGCTATCCTTAATGAAAAACTGTTTTTT. Amino acids: CAISETGAAILNEKLFF.